Listed below are T cell receptor beta chains from one sample, sequenced in a study of OX40 agonist ivuxolimab in advanced cancers. Sequenced by immunoSEQ multiplex PCR; TCRdb stores in-frame clones only, minus some. The repertoire holds more than 65,000 clones, 80% to 95% seen once, with about 9.4% in the top ten. The starting material was CD4+ or CD8+ T cells sorted from blood, obtained in a trial of the OX40 agonist ivuxolimab. The receptors were sampled from an adult with an advanced solid tumor such as melanoma, head and neck, liver or kidney cancer. Both conserved end residues are part of each CDR3. A D gene is named only where the DNA matches it firmly. Size is stated for part of the rows, as once, few or many counts, or as a class when the clone is expanded.

>TRBD1|TRBV5-1|TRBJ2-7|NA
CASSRTGSYEQYF
TGCGCCAGCAGCCGGACAGGTTCCTACGAGCAGTACTTC
>NA|TRBV11-1|TRBJ1-1|NA
CASSFSASGIEAFF
TGTGCCAGCAGCTTCTCGGCCTCGGGGATTGAAGCTTTCTTT
>NA|TRBV7-9|TRBJ2-3|NA
CASSPETVLGTDTQYF
TGTGCCAGCAGCCCCGAGACAGTTTTGGGCACAGATACGCAGTATTTT
>NA|TRBV11-2|TRBJ1-5|NA
CASSLRSNQPQHF
TGTGCCAGCAGCTTGAGGAGCAATCAGCCCCAGCATTTT
>TRBD2|TRBV29-1|TRBJ2-7|NA
CSVSGLAGNYEQYF
TGCAGCGTTTCGGGACTAGCGGGGAACTACGAGCAGTACTTC
>TRBD2|TRBV7-2|TRBJ2-7|once
CASSLMLAGDSYEQYF
TGTGCCAGCAGCTTGATGCTAGCGGGGGACTCCTACGAGCAGTACTTC
>NA|TRBV5-6|TRBJ2-1|NA
CATNQGNEQFF
TGTGCCACCAACCAGGGCAATGAGCAGTTCTTC
>NA|TRBV5-4|TRBJ2-3|NA
CASSPGDFSSTDTQYF
TGTGCCAGCAGCCCGGGGGACTTCTCTAGCACAGATACGCAGTATTTT
>TRBD1|TRBV4-1|TRBJ2-2|NA
CASSQVSTGGTGELFF
TGCGCCAGCAGCCAAGTATCGACAGGGGGCACCGGGGAGCTGTTTTTT
>TRBD1|TRBV6-6|TRBJ1-1|NA
CASSYSPGGNTEAFF
TGTGCCAGCAGTTACTCCCCAGGGGGCAACACTGAAGCTTTCTTT
>TRBD2|TRBV10-2|TRBJ2-4|NA
CASSGLAGAGTLAKNIQYF
TGCGCCAGCAGTGGACTAGCGGGGGCCGGGACCCTAGCCAAAAACATTCAGTACTTC
>TRBD2|TRBV9|TRBJ2-7|NA
CASSLTSGGEYEQYF
TGTGCCAGCAGCCTTACTAGCGGGGGGGAGTACGAGCAGTACTTC
>NA|TRBV27|TRBJ1-5|NA
CASSFGGNQPQHF
TGTGCCAGCAGTTTTGGCGGCAATCAGCCCCAGCATTTT
>TRBD1|TRBV9|TRBJ2-2|once
CASSSDAGQGFGELFF
TGTGCCAGCAGCTCCGATGCGGGACAGGGATTCGGGGAGCTGTTTTTT
>NA|TRBV30|TRBJ2-5|NA
CAWSEGRGETQYF
TGTGCCTGGAGCGAGGGGCGGGGAGAGACCCAGTACTTC
>NA|TRBV4-1|TRBJ2-7|NA
CASSPQGGPAYEQYF
TGCGCCAGCAGCCCACAGGGTGGACCAGCTTACGAGCAGTACTTC
>TRBD1|TRBV15|TRBJ2-7|NA
CATKPGQGNEQYF
TGTGCCACCAAGCCGGGACAGGGGAACGAGCAGTACTTC
>NA|TRBV27|TRBJ2-7|NA
CASSPSDSLSYEQYF
TGTGCCAGCAGTCCCTCAGACAGTCTATCCTACGAGCAGTACTTC
>TRBD2|TRBV10-3|TRBJ2-7|medium-sized
CAISESHILTSGKEAQYF
TGTGCCATCAGTGAGTCCCACATCCTGACTAGCGGCAAAGAGGCGCAGTACTTC
>NA|TRBV7-9|TRBJ1-6|NA
CASKGVGINGSPLHF
TGTGCCAGCAAAGGGGTAGGGATTAACGGTTCACCCCTCCACTTT
>NA|TRBV14|TRBJ2-7|NA
CASSQDRGLALSYEQYF
TGTGCCAGCAGCCAAGATAGAGGGCTAGCACTCTCCTACGAGCAGTACTTC
>NA|TRBV7-9|TRBJ2-1|NA
CASSSFYNEQFF
TGTGCCAGCAGCTCATTTTACAATGAGCAGTTCTTC
>NA|TRBV4-1|TRBJ2-1|NA
CASSQDPSPTEQFF
TGCGCCAGCAGCCAAGATCCTAGCCCGACCGAGCAGTTCTTC
>NA|TRBV7-9|TRBJ1-3|NA
CASSLAGGGHVNTIYF
TGTGCCAGCAGCTTAGCCGGCGGGGGCCATGTAAACACCATATATTTT
>NA|TRBV27|TRBJ2-5|NA
CASSWSRGQETQYF
TGTGCCAGCAGTTGGTCCAGGGGCCAAGAGACCCAGTACTTC
>TRBD1|TRBV15|TRBJ1-2|NA
CATSTTGGAGDGYTF
TGTGCCACCAGCACGACAGGGGGCGCGGGGGATGGCTACACCTTC
>NA|TRBV5-5|TRBJ1-2|NA
CASSWRSNYGYTF
TGTGCCAGCAGCTGGAGGAGCAACTATGGCTACACCTTC
>NA|TRBV5-1|TRBJ1-2|once
CASSLTDNYGYTF
TGCGCCAGCAGCTTGACAGACAACTATGGCTACACCTTC
>TRBD2|TRBV7-8|TRBJ2-5|NA
CASSLVGGGGARETQYF
TGTGCCAGCAGCTTAGTCGGAGGCGGGGGGGCCCGAGAGACCCAGTACTTC
>TRBD1|TRBV5-6|TRBJ2-7|NA
CASSLAGTGAYEQYF
TGTGCCAGCAGCTTGGCCGGGACAGGGGCCTACGAGCAGTACTTC
>TRBD2|TRBV10-3|TRBJ2-3|NA
CAIRPISGGAGDTQYF
TGTGCCATCAGACCAATTAGCGGGGGGGCAGGGGATACGCAGTATTTT
>NA|TRBV7-9|TRBJ1-1|NA
CASSLVGLGNTEAFF
TGTGCCAGCAGCTTAGTTGGGCTGGGGAACACTGAAGCTTTCTTT
>TRBD1|TRBV9|TRBJ2-3|NA
CASSEGGWDTQYF
TGTGCCAGTTCGGAAGGGGGCTGGGATACGCAGTATTTT
>NA|TRBV27|TRBJ1-2|NA
CASSYSVWYGYTF
TGTGCCAGCAGCTATAGTGTTTGGTATGGCTACACCTTC
>NA|TRBV2|TRBJ1-5|NA
CASTEREGSNQPQHF
TGTGCCAGCACGGAACGGGAGGGTAGCAATCAGCCCCAGCATTTT
>NA|TRBV7-2|TRBJ2-7|NA
CASAIGGSYEQYF
TGTGCCAGCGCTATTGGGGGCTCCTACGAGCAGTACTTC
>TRBD2|TRBV11-2|TRBJ2-3|NA
CASSSPRAGGQPDTQYF
TGTGCCAGCAGTTCCCCTCGAGCGGGGGGGCAGCCAGATACGCAGTATTTT
>NA|TRBV6-1|TRBJ2-1|NA
CVSHLYNEQFF
TGTGTTTCTCACCTCTACAATGAGCAGTTCTTC
>TRBD1|TRBV6-5|TRBJ2-1|NA
CASSPRGTGSEQFF
TGTGCCAGCAGTCCACGAGGGACAGGGTCTGAGCAGTTCTTC
>TRBD2|TRBV7-9|TRBJ2-3|NA
CASSSTSAVIDTQYF
TGTGCCAGCAGCTCAACTAGCGCAGTTATAGATACGCAGTATTTT
>NA|TRBV4-3|TRBJ2-6|NA
CASSDGPNSGANVLTF
TGCGCCAGCAGCGACGGCCCCAACTCTGGGGCCAACGTCCTGACTTTC
>NA|TRBV2|TRBJ1-5|NA
CASRDDAGVGNQPQHF
TGTGCCAGCAGGGACGATGCAGGCGTAGGCAATCAGCCCCAGCATTTT